Described below is a single T cell receptor beta chain sequence and its context. Its antigen is undetermined. The CDR3 is 14 residues long. The V segment lost 0 bases and the J segment 11 bases; nucleotides outside the gene matches: 3. The V gene's germline CDR1 is SGHRS and CDR2 YFSETQ. The record originates from a study of cytomegalovirus exposure and HLA in healthy donors. Points from the study as a whole: Most CMV-associated TCR beta chains were later found to appear HLA-restricted. Rare TCR sequences dominated, though some public TCRs recurred in many donors.

The PCR used 60 Vbeta and 13 Jbeta primers. The data were produced by immunoSEQ multiplex PCR, yet TCRdb's version contains in-frame clones alone and is incomplete. The table has some 220,000 clones, roughly 73% seen once. What was sequenced was PBMCs. The TCR was taken from a boy aged 5-17 years in good health and CMV-seronegative. V is TRBV5-1 and J is TRBJ2-3, with 13 bases fitting TRBD2. The CDR3 here is CASSLGLAGGEQYF. The DNA of the CDR3 is TGCGCCAGCAGCTTGGGACTAGCGGGAGGAGAGCAGTATTTT.